This TCR beta chain was identified during a study of T cells after yellow fever vaccination. Notes on the study in general: Abundant bulk-population clonotypes could contaminate the FACS-sorted repertoires.

5'RACE template switching produced TCR cDNA carrying a universal primer site and UMIs. MiXCR, applied by TCRdb to the 5' RACE reads, yields one record per CDR3 protein. This table holds approximately 610,000 distinct CDR3 sequences, about 15% found once. The CDR3 consists of 13 residues. CDR1 is ENHRY, CDR2 SYGVKD, per germline. Trimming shortened V by 5 bases and J by 2 bases, and 9 bases separated the two germline ends. Comments on this clonotype: No antigen is known for it.

The source was PBMCs, collected 4 to 5 days after the first yellow fever vaccination. The chain links TRBV10-3 to TRBJ2-5, with a weak D call TRBD1 (6 bases). The source is a man between 18 and 35 years old who received the YFV17D yellow fever vaccine. CDR3 in DNA: TGTGCCATCAGTCTACAGGGTCAAGAGACCCAGTACTTC. Protein product: CAISLQGQETQYF.